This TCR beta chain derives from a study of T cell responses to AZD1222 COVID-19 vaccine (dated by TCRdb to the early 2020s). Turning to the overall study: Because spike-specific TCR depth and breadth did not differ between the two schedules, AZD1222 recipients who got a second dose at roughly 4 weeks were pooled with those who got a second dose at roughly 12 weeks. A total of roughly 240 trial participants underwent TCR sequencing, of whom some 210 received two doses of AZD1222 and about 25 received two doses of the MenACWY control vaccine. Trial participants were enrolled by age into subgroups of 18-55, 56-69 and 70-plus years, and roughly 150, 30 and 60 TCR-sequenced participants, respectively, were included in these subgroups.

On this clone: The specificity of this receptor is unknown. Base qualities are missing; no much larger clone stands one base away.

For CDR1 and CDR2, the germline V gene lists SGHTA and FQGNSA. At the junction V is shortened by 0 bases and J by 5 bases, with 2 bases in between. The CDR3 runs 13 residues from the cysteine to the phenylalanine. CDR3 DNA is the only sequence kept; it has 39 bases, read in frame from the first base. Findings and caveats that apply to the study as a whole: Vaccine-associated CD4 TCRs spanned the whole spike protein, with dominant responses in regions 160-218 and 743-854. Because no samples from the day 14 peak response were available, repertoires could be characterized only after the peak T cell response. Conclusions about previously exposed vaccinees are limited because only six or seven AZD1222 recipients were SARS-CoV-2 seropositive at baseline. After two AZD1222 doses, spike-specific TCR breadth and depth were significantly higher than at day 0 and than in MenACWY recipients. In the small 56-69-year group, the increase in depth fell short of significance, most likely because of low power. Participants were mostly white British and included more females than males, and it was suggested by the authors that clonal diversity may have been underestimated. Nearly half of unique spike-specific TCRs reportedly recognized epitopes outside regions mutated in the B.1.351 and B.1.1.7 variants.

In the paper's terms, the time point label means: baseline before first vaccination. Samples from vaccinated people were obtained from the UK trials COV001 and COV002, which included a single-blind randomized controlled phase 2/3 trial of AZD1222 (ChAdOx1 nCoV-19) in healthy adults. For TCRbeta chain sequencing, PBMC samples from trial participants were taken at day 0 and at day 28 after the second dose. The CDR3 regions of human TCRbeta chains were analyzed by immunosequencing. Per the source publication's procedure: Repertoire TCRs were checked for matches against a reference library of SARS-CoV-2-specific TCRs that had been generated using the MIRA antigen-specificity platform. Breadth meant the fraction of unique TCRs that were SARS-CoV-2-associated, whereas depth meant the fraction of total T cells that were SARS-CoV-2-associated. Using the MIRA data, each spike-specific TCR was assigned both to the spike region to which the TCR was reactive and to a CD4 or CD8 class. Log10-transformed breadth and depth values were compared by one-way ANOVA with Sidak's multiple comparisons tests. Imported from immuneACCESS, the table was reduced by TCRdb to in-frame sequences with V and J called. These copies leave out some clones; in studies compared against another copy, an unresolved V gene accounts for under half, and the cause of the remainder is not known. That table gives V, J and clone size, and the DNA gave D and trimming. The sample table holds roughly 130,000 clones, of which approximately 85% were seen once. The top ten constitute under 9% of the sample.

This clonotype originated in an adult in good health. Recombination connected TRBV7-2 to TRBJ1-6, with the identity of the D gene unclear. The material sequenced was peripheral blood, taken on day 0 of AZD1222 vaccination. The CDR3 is CASSLANNSPLHF. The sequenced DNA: TGTGCCAGCAGCTTAGCCAATAATTCACCCCTCCACTTT.